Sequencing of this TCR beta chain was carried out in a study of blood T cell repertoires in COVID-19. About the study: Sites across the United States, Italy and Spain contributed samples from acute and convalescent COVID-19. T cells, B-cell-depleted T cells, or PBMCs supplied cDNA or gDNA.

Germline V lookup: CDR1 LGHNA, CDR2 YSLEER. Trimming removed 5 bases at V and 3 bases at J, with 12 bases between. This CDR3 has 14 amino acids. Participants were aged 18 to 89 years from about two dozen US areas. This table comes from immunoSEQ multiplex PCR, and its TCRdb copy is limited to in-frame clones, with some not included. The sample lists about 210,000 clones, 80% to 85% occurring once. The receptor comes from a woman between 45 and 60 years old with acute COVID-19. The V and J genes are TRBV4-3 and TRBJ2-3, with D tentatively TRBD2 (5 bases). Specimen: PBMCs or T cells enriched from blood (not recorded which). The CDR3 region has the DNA TGCGCCAGCAGCGCGGGCATGGGGACAGATACGCAGTATTTT. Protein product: CASSAGMGTDTQYF.